The rows below give T cell receptor beta chains drawn from one sample of a study of cytomegalovirus exposure and HLA in healthy donors. Libraries were prepared by immunoSEQ multiplex PCR; TCRdb keeps only in-frame clonotypes and omits some of them. The sample records more than 150,000 clones, more than 65% being singletons. The sequenced sample was PBMCs. These receptors all come from a girl aged 2-10 years in good health and CMV-seropositive. The CDR3 runs from the conserved cysteine through the conserved F or W. Fields, in order: D gene, V gene, J gene, clone size, CDR3 protein, CDR3 DNA. A D gene is named only where the DNA matches it firmly. Not all rows give a size; the values are once, few, many and, for expanded clones, a class.

NA,TRBV4-1,TRBJ1-2,NA,CASSQDSGTVFHYGYTF,TGCGCCAGCAGCCAAGATTCTGGGACTGTTTTCCACTATGGCTACACCTTC
NA,TRBV2,TRBJ1-1,few,CASRPTELNTEAFF,TGTGCCAGCAGGCCGACAGAGCTGAACACTGAAGCTTTCTTT
NA,TRBV28,TRBJ2-1,NA,CASSFRGNEQFF,TGTGCCAGCAGTTTCCGGGGAAATGAGCAGTTCTTC
NA,TRBV6-6,TRBJ2-2,once,CAEGGGTGELFF,TGTGCTGAGGGAGGAGGAACCGGGGAGCTGTTTTTT
TRBD1,TRBV9,TRBJ1-2,once,CASSVTWGGQGAYGYTF,TGTGCCAGCAGCGTAACCTGGGGCGGACAGGGAGCCTATGGCTACACCTTC
TRBD1,TRBV5-5,TRBJ2-7,once,CASSVGTGGPTYEQYF,TGTGCCAGCAGCGTGGGGACAGGGGGGCCGACCTACGAGCAGTACTTC
TRBD1,TRBV2,TRBJ2-7,NA,CASLQGETSYEQYF,TGTGCCAGCCTTCAGGGGGAGACCTCCTACGAGCAGTACTTC
NA,TRBV5-1,TRBJ2-7,few,CASSSTAKREFGYEQYF,TGCGCCAGCAGCTCGACCGCAAAGAGGGAATTTGGTTACGAGCAGTACTTC
NA,TRBV6-1,TRBJ1-5,few,CASMDTQPQHF,TGTGCCAGCATGGACACGCAGCCCCAGCATTTT
TRBD2,TRBV14,TRBJ2-1,NA,CATPGGRAAVNEQFF,TGTGCCACTCCTGGGGGGAGGGCTGCCGTTAATGAGCAGTTCTTC
NA,TRBV11-2,TRBJ1-2,NA,CASSFERRRGYGYTF,TGTGCCAGCAGCTTCGAACGGCGGCGTGGCTATGGCTACACCTTC
TRBD2,TRBV7-2,TRBJ2-1,NA,CASSFMSGAIYNEQFF,TGTGCCAGCAGCTTTATGAGCGGGGCCATCTACAATGAGCAGTTCTTC
NA,TRBV6-5,TRBJ1-4,NA,CASTRTRAEGKLFF,TGTGCCAGCACACGGACACGCGCGGAAGGAAAACTGTTTTTT
NA,TRBV30,TRBJ1-2,NA,CAWQGTPRQNHRKYYGYTF,TGTGCCTGGCAGGGGACGCCTCGACAAAATCATAGGAAATACTATGGCTACACCTTC
TRBD2,TRBV11-3,TRBJ2-1,NA,CASSSNGIVAGGPSVNEQFF,TGTGCCAGCAGCTCAAATGGGATAGTAGCGGGAGGGCCCTCGGTGAATGAGCAGTTCTTC
NA,TRBV28,TRBJ2-7,NA,CATLGEVGYEQYF,TGTGCCACCTTAGGGGAGGTTGGGTACGAGCAGTACTTC
TRBD1,TRBV15,TRBJ1-2,NA,CATSRRQGAVGYTF,TGTGCCACCAGCAGAAGACAGGGGGCGGTTGGCTACACCTTC
NA,TRBV10-3,TRBJ1-3,NA,CAISDKGSDAGNTIYF,TGTGCCATCAGTGACAAGGGGTCAGATGCTGGAAACACCATATATTTT
TRBD1,TRBV4-1,TRBJ2-7,NA,CASSLRTGRIYEQYF,TGCGCCAGCAGCCTACGGACAGGGAGGATCTACGAGCAGTACTTC
TRBD1,TRBV25-1,TRBJ2-3,NA,CASSTRAGQGSDTQYF,TGTGCCAGCAGTACCCGGGCGGGACAGGGGTCAGATACGCAGTATTTT
NA,TRBV9,TRBJ1-2,NA,CASGGGSLYGYTF,TGTGCCAGCGGGGGGGGCAGCCTCTATGGCTACACCTTC
NA,TRBV2,TRBJ1-2,NA,CASSEAGIGGAYGYTF,TGTGCCAGCAGTGAAGCGGGGATAGGGGGGGCGTATGGCTACACCTTC
NA,TRBV29-1,TRBJ2-7,NA,CSASRGFNEQYF,TGCAGCGCCTCAAGGGGATTCAACGAGCAGTACTTC
NA,TRBV28,TRBJ2-7,NA,CASRIVDEQYF,TGTGCCAGCAGAATAGTGGACGAGCAGTACTTC
TRBD1,TRBV2,TRBJ1-1,few,CASSEQGAATEAFF,TGTGCCAGCAGTGAACAGGGGGCGGCCACTGAAGCTTTCTTT
NA,TRBV20-1,TRBJ1-2,NA,CSARDELCRF,TGCAGTGCTAGAGATGAACTTTGCCGCTTC
NA,TRBV6-6,TRBJ1-6,few,CASSYSPDLHNSPLHF,TGTGCCAGCAGTTACTCACCCGACTTACACAATTCACCCCTCCACTTT
TRBD2,TRBV9,TRBJ2-7,NA,CASSEGLTTYEQYF,TGTGCCAGCAGCGAGGGACTAACGACCTACGAGCAGTACTTC
NA,TRBV19,TRBJ1-5,NA,CASSIVRYQPQHF,TGTGCCAGTAGTATCGTCAGGTATCAGCCCCAGCATTTT
NA,TRBV5-1,TRBJ1-1,NA,CASSLGLLQPEAFF,TGCGCCAGCAGCTTGGGCCTTTTACAACCTGAAGCTTTCTTT
TRBD1,TRBV2,TRBJ1-4,few,CASSDMDRASVKLFF,TGTGCCAGCAGTGACATGGACAGGGCATCGGTAAAACTGTTTTTT
NA,TRBV19,TRBJ2-1,NA,CASSSQRTGYNEQFF,TGTGCCAGTAGTTCTCAAAGGACGGGATACAATGAGCAGTTCTTC
NA,TRBV9,TRBJ1-2,once,CASGGGSFYGYTF,TGTGCCAGCGGGGGCGGGTCCTTTTATGGCTACACCTTC
TRBD2,TRBV5-4,TRBJ2-7,NA,CASSLRTSGGKWHEQYF,TGTGCCAGCAGCTTAAGGACTAGCGGGGGGAAATGGCACGAGCAGTACTTC
NA,TRBV10-3,TRBJ2-7,NA,CAISEEVDYEQYF,TGTGCCATCAGTGAGGAGGTCGACTACGAGCAGTACTTC
NA,TRBV14,TRBJ2-1,NA,CASSQGASEGEQFF,TGTGCCAGCAGCCAGGGGGCCAGCGAAGGTGAGCAGTTCTTC
TRBD1,TRBV6-1,TRBJ1-2,NA,CARGDRFYGYTF,TGTGCCAGAGGGGACAGGTTCTATGGCTACACCTTC
NA,TRBV7-8,TRBJ2-7,NA,CASSLPTGLGSALYEQYF,TGTGCCAGCAGCTTACCGACAGGTTTGGGTTCGGCTTTATACGAGCAGTACTTC
TRBD2,TRBV10-3,TRBJ2-7,NA,CAISGAGGPSEQYF,TGTGCCATCAGTGGAGCGGGAGGGCCCTCCGAGCAGTACTTC
NA,TRBV5-6,TRBJ1-1,NA,CASSLGSGGAMEAFF,TGTGCCAGCAGCTTGGGGTCGGGAGGGGCGATGGAAGCTTTCTTT
NA,TRBV5-1,TRBJ2-1,NA,CASSRARDNEQFF,TGCGCCAGCTCCCGGGCGCGGGACAATGAGCAGTTCTTC
NA,TRBV15,TRBJ1-2,NA,CATSRDSATARSSDYGYTF,TGTGCCACCAGCAGAGATTCAGCGACAGCCCGGAGCAGTGACTATGGCTACACCTTC
TRBD2,TRBV25-1,TRBJ2-7,once,CASSPLSAGDSSDEQYF,TGTGCCAGCAGCCCCCTGTCGGCGGGAGATTCTTCGGACGAGCAGTACTTC
NA,TRBV7-6,TRBJ2-2,once,CASSLAEVAAAGELFF,TGTGCCAGCAGCTTGGCAGAGGTTGCCGCCGCCGGGGAGCTGTTTTTT
TRBD1,TRBV11-2,TRBJ2-7,once,CASSFPGTGTTYEQYF,TGTGCCAGCAGCTTTCCAGGGACAGGGACTACCTACGAGCAGTACTTC
NA,TRBV5-1,TRBJ2-2,NA,CASSLGGTNTGELFF,TGCGCCAGCAGCTTGGGCGGGACGAACACCGGGGAGCTGTTTTTT
NA,TRBV5-1,TRBJ2-5,NA,CASSFDWREGTQYF,TGCGCCAGCAGCTTTGACTGGCGAGAAGGGACCCAGTACTTC
TRBD1,TRBV15,TRBJ2-1,NA,CATSRDRDRSILAYNEQFF,TGTGCCACCAGCAGAGATCGGGACAGATCCATCCTGGCCTACAATGAGCAGTTCTTC
TRBD1,TRBV29-1,TRBJ1-2,NA,CSVVDSITGDRGYTF,TGCAGCGTTGTCGACTCAATAACAGGGGATAGAGGCTACACCTTC
TRBD1,TRBV11-3,TRBJ2-7,NA,CASSPQGGSEQYF,TGTGCCAGCAGCCCACAGGGGGGAAGCGAGCAGTACTTC
TRBD1,TRBV6-1,TRBJ1-5,NA,CASSELLGGSGNQPQHF,TGTGCCAGCAGTGAGTTGCTAGGGGGCTCGGGCAATCAGCCCCAGCATTTT